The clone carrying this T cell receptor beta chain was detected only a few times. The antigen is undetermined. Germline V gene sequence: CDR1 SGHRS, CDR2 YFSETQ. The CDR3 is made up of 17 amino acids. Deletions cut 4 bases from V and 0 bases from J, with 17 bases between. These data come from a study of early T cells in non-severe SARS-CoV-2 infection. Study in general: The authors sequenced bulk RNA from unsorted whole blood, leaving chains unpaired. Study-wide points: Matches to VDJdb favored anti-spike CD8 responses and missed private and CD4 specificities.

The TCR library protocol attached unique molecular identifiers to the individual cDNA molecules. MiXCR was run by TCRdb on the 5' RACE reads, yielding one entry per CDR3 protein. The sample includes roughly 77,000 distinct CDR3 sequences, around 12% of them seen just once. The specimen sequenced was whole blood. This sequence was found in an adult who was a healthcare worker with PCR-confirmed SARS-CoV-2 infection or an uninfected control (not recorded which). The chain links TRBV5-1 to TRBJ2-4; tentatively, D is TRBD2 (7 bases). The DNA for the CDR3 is TGCGCCAGCAGCCCCCGAGGGGGGGGAGGAGCCAAAAACATTCAGTACTTC. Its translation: CASSPRGGGGAKNIQYF.